Presented here are 30 T cell receptor beta chains from one specimen sequenced in a study of OX40 agonist ivuxolimab in advanced cancers. Sequencing used immunoSEQ multiplex PCR; TCRdb keeps in-frame clones, though not all of them. The table has about 99,000 clones, roughly 95% seen once. Sequencing used CD4+ or CD8+ T cells sorted from blood, obtained in a trial of the OX40 agonist ivuxolimab. All receptors come from an adult with an advanced solid tumor such as melanoma, head and neck, liver or kidney cancer.

This chain links TRBV21-1 with TRBJ2-1; no check of the table's D call, TRBD2, against the DNA was made. TRBV21-1 corresponds to a pseudogene. CDR3 length: 17 amino acids. CDR3 region: CASSKVRGGNCYNEQFF. CDR3 nucleotide sequence: TGTGCCAGCAGCAAAGTTCGCGGCGGGAACTGCTACAATGAGCAGTTCTTC.

The chain is built from TRBV27 and TRBJ2-7; 7 bases agree with TRBD2. Germline V lookup: CDR1 MNHEY, CDR2 SMNVEV (reference sequence). Germline trimming cut 2 bases from V and 3 bases from J; bases unmatched to any gene: 7. The length of the CDR3 is 15 residues. CDR3 amino acids: CASSLDLGTNYEQYF. Here the CDR3 DNA reads TGTGCCAGCAGTTTAGATCTAGGGACTAACTACGAGCAGTACTTC.

The gene calls are TRBV27 and TRBJ2-2, with TRBD2 as a possible D gene (5 bases). In germline, CDR1 is MNHEY, CDR2 SMNVEV (reference sequence). Trimming cost V 6 bases and J 6 bases, with 14 bases left between them. CDR3 length: 14 amino acids. CDR3 loop: CASSPLAIAGELFF. In DNA, the CDR3 is TGTGCCAGCAGCCCCCTAGCAATCGCCGGGGAGCTGTTTTTT.

This rearrangement joins TRBV6-6 to TRBJ1-5; D gene uncertain. There are 15 residues in the CDR3. V gave up 6 bases and J gave up 0 bases, with 12 bases separating them. The germline V gene has CDR1 MNHNY and CDR2 SVGAGI (reference sequence). CDR3 sequence: CASSRDRYSNQPQHF. The CDR3, as DNA: TGTGCCAGCAGCCGTGACCGTTATAGCAATCAGCCCCAGCATTTT.

This chain connects TRBV20-1 to TRBJ1-1; D is unresolved. The germline gives CDR1 DFQATT, CDR2 SNEGSKA (reference sequence). The CDR3 runs to 11 residues. Trimming left V 5 bases short and J 4 bases short, with 8 bases between. The CDR3 DNA reads TGCAGTGCTCCAGCGGGCACTGAAGCTTTCTTT. It yields the protein CSAPAGTEAFF.

This rearrangement joins TRBV7-9 to TRBJ2-7; 11 bases align to TRBD1. This CDR3 contains 14 residues. CDR1 and CDR2 (germline): SEHNR, FQNEAQ (reference sequence). Germline trimming cut 3 bases from V and 5 bases from J; bases unmatched to any gene: 3. CDR3 DNA sequence: TGTGCCAGCAGCTTCCGGGACAGGGGGGACGAGCAGTACTTC. Protein product: CASSFRDRGDEQYF.

The rearrangement links TRBV7-9 to TRBJ1-2, with D perhaps TRBD1 (5 bases). CDR1 and CDR2 from the germline V gene are SEHNR and FQNEAQ (reference sequence). The length of the CDR3 is 13 residues. The V and J ends lost 4 bases and 4 bases respectively, with 10 bases between them. The CDR3 DNA is TGTGCCAGCAGCTCCGGAGGGGCCTATGGCTACACCTTC. This sequence encodes CASSSGGAYGYTF.

The chain joins TRBV4-2 to TRBJ1-1; D perhaps matches TRBD1 (5 bases). The CDR3 sequence is 16 residues long. CDR1 is LGHNA and CDR2 is YNFKEQ in the germline V gene. The V end lost 5 bases, the J end lost 6 bases, and 22 bases lay between the germline ends. The chain's CDR3 is CASSFPSTTGTPEAFF. Here the CDR3 DNA reads TGTGCCAGCAGCTTCCCATCCACAACCGGGACCCCTGAAGCTTTCTTT.

This chain joins TRBV28 and TRBJ1-5; no clear D gene. The germline V and J ends were trimmed by 2 bases and 0 bases, with 11 bases remaining between them. CDR1 and CDR2 from the germline V gene are MDHEN and SYDVKM. The length of the CDR3 is 16 residues. The CDR3 spells CASSLNAVNSNQPQHF. CDR3 bases: TGTGCCAGCAGTTTAAATGCAGTAAATAGCAATCAGCCCCAGCATTTT.

The chain uses TRBV7-9 and TRBJ2-1; possibly TRBD1 for D (5 bases). Trimming shortened V by 3 bases and J by 0 bases, and 9 bases separated the two germline ends. CDR3 length equals 15 residues. Per germline, CDR1 SEHNR and CDR2 FQNEAQ (reference sequence). This chain's CDR3 is CASSFGRASYNEQFF. The CDR3 coding sequence is TGTGCCAGCAGCTTTGGCAGGGCCTCCTACAATGAGCAGTTCTTC.

The chain is built from TRBV7-2 and TRBJ2-3, with D possibly being TRBD1 or TRBD2 (5 bases each). The ends were cut back, 6 bases at V and 5 bases at J, with 15 bases in the middle. The CDR3 has 14 amino acids. Germline values: CDR1 SGHTA, CDR2 FQGNSA. Here the CDR3 DNA reads TGTGCCAGCAGTTACGTCGGGGCTGGAGATACGCAGTATTTT. It specifies CASSYVGAGDTQYF.

The V and J genes are TRBV9 and TRBJ2-7, with 8 bases aligning to TRBD1. Germline V gives CDR1 SGDLS, CDR2 YYNGEE. V shed 3 bases and J 1 base; nucleotides not matched to a gene: 6. The CDR3 is 15 amino acids. This CDR3 is CASSGQTGVSYEQYF. CDR3 nucleotide sequence: TGTGCCAGCAGCGGACAGACAGGGGTTTCCTACGAGCAGTACTTC.

This chain links TRBV5-6 with TRBJ1-1; D not certain. V lost 0 bases and J lost 4, with 10 bases in between. CDR3 length: 14 amino acids. The V gene's germline CDR1 is SGHDT and CDR2 YYEEEE. CDR3 region: CASSLAGLGTEAFF. The CDR3 DNA follows: TGTGCCAGCAGCTTGGCCGGTTTAGGCACTGAAGCTTTCTTT.

This chain connects TRBV7-9 to TRBJ2-5; TRBD2 might be the D (6 bases). The V end was cut by 5 bases, the J end by 5 bases, with 15 bases between. Germline V gives CDR1 SEHNR, CDR2 FQNEAQ (reference sequence). The CDR3 runs to 14 residues. CDR3 region: CASSPGGEWETQYF. CDR3 DNA: TGTGCCAGCAGCCCCGGCGGGGAATGGGAGACCCAGTACTTC.

This rearrangement joins TRBV5-6 to TRBJ1-2, with a possible D match to TRBD1 (6 bases). Trimming removed 6 bases from V and 6 bases from J, with 15 bases in between. This CDR3 contains 13 residues. Per germline, CDR1 SGHDT and CDR2 YYEEEE. This CDR3 reads CASKLWGADGYTF. CDR3 in DNA: TGTGCCAGCAAGCTGTGGGGGGCCGATGGCTACACCTTC.

In regard to this clone: This same CDR3 is encoded by further DNA sequences in the sample. The V call is TRBV7-9, the J call TRBJ1-1, with D unclear. CDR1 SEHNR and CDR2 FQNEAQ come from the germline V gene (reference sequence). V lost 1 base and J 0 bases, leaving 6 bases between the germline ends. This CDR3 region has 14 residues. The DNA of the CDR3 is TGTGCCAGCAGCTTAGTCGGGGTGAACACTGAAGCTTTCTTT. Its protein product is CASSLVGVNTEAFF.

The chain carries TRBV4-1 and TRBJ1-5; 10 nucleotides align to TRBD1. The length of the CDR3 is 16 residues. The germline V gene encodes CDR1 MGHRA and CDR2 YSYEKL. Trimming cost V 3 bases and J 0 bases; bases outside gene matches: 2. The CDR3 DNA sequence: TGCGCCAGCAGCCAGGGACAGGGGTATAGCAATCAGCCCCAGCATTTT. Protein sequence: CASSQGQGYSNQPQHF.

This clone came up once. CDR3 residues: CASSDSQYGYTF. In DNA form, the CDR3 reads TGTGCCAGCAGCGACAGTCAATATGGCTACACCTTC. The chain recombines TRBV5-4 with TRBJ1-2; D is possibly TRBD1 (5 bases). The V gene lost 4 bases and the J gene lost 5 bases, with 9 bases spanning the gap. Germline-derived CDR1 and CDR2 are SGHNT and YYREEE (reference sequence). The CDR3 is 12 residues long.

The CDR3 protein is CASSLRESGNTIYF. The CDR3 DNA reads as TGTGCCAGCAGCTTAAGGGAATCTGGAAACACCATATATTTT. This chain joins TRBV7-6 and TRBJ1-3; no clear D gene. Germline CDR1 and CDR2: SGHVS and FNYEAQ. The CDR3 contains 14 residues. V lost 2 bases and J lost 1, with 6 bases in between.

V usage is TRBV7-8 and J usage is TRBJ2-3; no reliable D call. Germline CDR1 SGHVS, CDR2 FQNEAQ. Trimming cost V 5 bases and J 4 bases, with 19 bases left between them. This CDR3 comprises 16 residues. The CDR3 sequence: CASSIAGFSRADTQYF. The DNA for the CDR3 is TGTGCCAGCAGCATTGCTGGCTTCTCAAGAGCAGATACGCAGTATTTT.

This sequence joins TRBV6-1 and TRBJ1-2, with 8 bases aligning to TRBD1. Trimming at V came to 7 bases and at J to 6 bases, leaving 10 bases not matched to a gene. Germline V CDR1 and CDR2: MNHNS, SASEGT. CDR3 length: 14 amino acids. CDR3 sequence (DNA): TGTGCCAGCAAGGAGGGGCAGGGGGCTGATGGCTACACCTTC. Translated: CASKEGQGADGYTF.

On this clone itself: The sample has other DNA sequences that encode this CDR3 too. The chain has TRBV28 and TRBJ2-7, with TRBD1 matching over 8 bases. This CDR3 comprises 14 residues. V lost 5 bases to trimming and J lost 2 bases; unmatched junction nucleotides: 5. The germline V gene encodes CDR1 MDHEN and CDR2 SYDVKM. The CDR3 sequence: CASSLGQGPYEQYF. The CDR3 DNA sequence: TGTGCCAGCAGTCTTGGACAGGGACCCTACGAGCAGTACTTC.

This clone was counted between two and nine times. V is TRBV7-3 and J is TRBJ2-7; 7 bases line up with TRBD2. The CDR3 loop spans 15 amino acids. The V and J ends lost 1 base and 0 bases, in that order; junction bases with no gene match: 3. Germline V gives CDR1 SGHTA, CDR2 FQGTGA. CDR3 protein: CASSLMGGNSYEQYF. CDR3 nucleotide sequence: TGTGCCAGCAGCTTAATGGGAGGGAACTCCTACGAGCAGTACTTC.

The J gene is TRBJ2-7, the V gene TRBV7-9, with 10 bases fitting TRBD1. CDR1 and CDR2 (germline): SEHNR, FQNEAQ (reference sequence). Trimming cost V 6 bases and J 5 bases; bases outside gene matches: 7. This CDR3 contains 14 residues. For the CDR3, the DNA is TGTGCCAGCAGTCACAGGGACAGGGGCGACGAGCAGTACTTC. Its protein is CASSHRDRGDEQYF.

This sequence joins TRBV5-1 and TRBJ2-7, with 15 bases aligning to TRBD2. CDR3 length equals 18 residues. Germline V lookup: CDR1 SGHRS, CDR2 YFSETQ. The V segment lost 0 bases and the J segment 2 bases; nucleotides outside the gene matches: 6. CDR3: CASSLVGLAGGPPYEQYF. The CDR3 DNA reads TGCGCCAGCAGCTTGGTAGGACTAGCGGGAGGGCCCCCCTACGAGCAGTACTTC. Full variable domain (rest looked up from reference TRBV5-1 and TRBJ2-7): KAGVTQTPRYLIKTRGQQVTLSCSPISGHRSVSWYQQTPGQGLQFLFEYFSETQRNKGNFPGRFSGRQFSNSRSEMNVSTLELGDSALYLCASSLVGLAGGPPYEQYFGPGTRLTVT.

The table lists this clone with a count of one. The V call is TRBV7-6, the J call TRBJ1-1, with D possibly matching TRBD1 (5 bases). Per germline, CDR1 SGHVS and CDR2 FNYEAQ. The CDR3 extends over 13 amino acids. V lost 8 bases to trimming and J lost 1 base, with 11 bases between them. The CDR3 here is CASRGRENTEAFF. The CDR3 nucleotides are TGTGCCAGCCGGGGGAGGGAGAACACTGAAGCTTTCTTT.

This chain connects TRBV27 to TRBJ2-6; D is ambiguous. The CDR3 loop spans 15 amino acids. The V end lost 0 bases, the J end lost 0 bases, and 3 bases lay between the germline ends. Germline CDR1 is MNHEY and CDR2 is SMNVEV (reference sequence). CDR3 in DNA: TGTGCCAGCAGTTTATCGGGCTCTGGGGCCAACGTCCTGACTTTC. As protein: CASSLSGSGANVLTF.

The rearrangement links TRBV7-2 to TRBJ1-2, with 7 positions matching TRBD1. Germline assignment: CDR1 SGHTA and CDR2 FQGNSA. J lost 12 bases, V lost 8 bases, and 21 bases had no gene match. The CDR3 totals 15 residues. As DNA, the CDR3 is TGTGCCAGCCGTTTCTCGGGACAGATCTCGGGAGGTGACACCTTC. As protein: CASRFSGQISGGDTF.

The rearrangement uses TRBV4-2 and TRBJ2-2; D uncertain. There are 18 residues in the CDR3. Between the trimmed V and J ends, which lost 0 bases and 1 base, there was a span of 15 bases. The germline V gene encodes CDR1 LGHNA and CDR2 YNFKEQ. This CDR3 reads CASSQDLEFGRNTGELFF. The CDR3 nucleotides are TGTGCCAGCAGCCAAGATCTTGAGTTCGGAAGGAACACCGGGGAGCTGTTTTTT.

The chain recombines TRBV7-9 with TRBJ2-3; D remains ambiguous. The CDR3 covers 12 residues. From germline, CDR1 is SEHNR and CDR2 FQNEAQ (reference sequence). Trimming left V 5 bases short and J 5 bases short, with 8 bases between. The CDR3 DNA reads TGTGCCAGCAGCGCCATTGGAGATACGCAGTATTTT. It is translated as CASSAIGDTQYF.